The 30 T cell receptor beta chains below all came from one sample that was sequenced in a study of blood T cell repertoires in COVID-19 (dated by TCRdb to the early 2020s). The library came from the immunoSEQ multiplex PCR assay. TCRdb took over this immuneACCESS table, retaining in-frame rearrangements with V and J assigned. Such tables are incomplete; in checked studies, under half of the missing clones stem from an unresolved V gene, and the remainder is unexplained. The sample data list about 65,000 clones, and about nine tenths of these were observed just once. Roughly 1.2% of the sample comes from the top ten. The sequenced sample was peripheral blood. The receptors were sampled from a man in his 60s with acute or convalescent COVID-19.

The rearrangement links TRBV11-2 to TRBJ1-3; maybe TRBD1 (6 bases). Trimming took 5 bases from V and 9 from J, leaving 17 bases between them. The CDR3 has 14 residues. In germline, CDR1 is SGHAT, CDR2 FQNNGV. The CDR3 DNA follows: TGTGCCAGCAGCGTAACTATATTAGGGGGCACCATATATTTT. As protein: CASSVTILGGTIYF.

This chain links TRBV4-1 with TRBJ2-1; D is uncertain. Germline-derived CDR1 and CDR2 are MGHRA and YSYEKL. The CDR3 is made up of 15 amino acids. V lost 1 base and J lost 0, with 7 bases in between. The CDR3 DNA sequence: TGCGCCAGCAGCCAAGGGGCCCTCTCCTACAATGAGCAGTTCTTC. Its translation is CASSQGALSYNEQFF.

V and J are TRBV9 and TRBJ2-1; 8 positions match TRBD1. The CDR3 contains 14 residues. V was pared by 4 bases and J by 7 bases, with 7 bases of the junction left unmatched. Germline V gene sequence: CDR1 SGDLS, CDR2 YYNGEE. This chain's CDR3 is CASSLRTGWNEQFF. For the CDR3, the DNA is TGTGCCAGCAGCCTACGGACAGGGTGGAATGAGCAGTTCTTC.

V gene TRBV11-2 combines with J gene TRBJ2-7; D perhaps matches TRBD1 (6 bases). This CDR3 comprises 15 residues. Trimming removed 5 bases from V and 5 bases from J, with 19 bases in between. Germline CDR1 reads SGHAT; CDR2 reads FQNNGV. The CDR3 region has the DNA TGTGCCAGCAGCCAGGACAGACATTCGGGTAACGAGCAGTACTTC. This codes for CASSQDRHSGNEQYF.

This chain uses TRBV5-5 with TRBJ1-4; D may be TRBD1 (6 bases). The length of the CDR3 is 15 residues. V was trimmed by 0 bases and J by 3 bases, leaving 9 bases between them. The germline V gene has CDR1 SGHKS and CDR2 YYEKEE (reference sequence). As DNA, the CDR3 is TGTGCCAGCAGCTTGGGGGACAAGCCTAATGAAAAACTGTTTTTT. This encodes CASSLGDKPNEKLFF.

This clone is a singleton in its sample. The chain is built from TRBV7-8 and TRBJ1-2, with TRBD1 matching 7 bases. The CDR3 is 17 residues long. Germline-derived CDR1 and CDR2 are SGHVS and FQNEAQ. The V gene end was trimmed by 4 bases and the J gene end by 8 bases; junction bases not matched to a gene: 19. The CDR3 DNA reads as TGTGCCAGCAGCTCCCAGGCATGGGGACAGACCAAGGCAGGCTACACCTTC. It translates to CASSSQAWGQTKAGYTF.

The chain uses TRBV5-4 and TRBJ2-7; 9 positions agree with TRBD1. This CDR3 comprises 15 residues. Germline-derived CDR1 and CDR2 are SGHNT and YYREEE (reference sequence). Unmatched junction bases numbered 6, after V lost 4 bases and J lost 1 base. CDR3 DNA sequence: TGTGCCAGCAGCAGCGGGACAGGGCCGTCCTACGAGCAGTACTTC. Protein: CASSSGTGPSYEQYF.

This chain uses TRBV6-2 or TRBV6-3 with TRBJ2-1; 8 bases fit TRBD1. The V gene end was trimmed by 3 bases and the J gene end by 0 bases; junction bases not matched to a gene: 7. The CDR3 is 17 amino acids. The germline V gene encodes CDR1 MNHEY and CDR2 SVGEGT. CDR3 loop: CASSYYRTGSSYNEQFF. CDR3 nucleotide sequence: TGTGCCAGCAGTTATTATAGGACAGGGAGCTCCTACAATGAGCAGTTCTTC.

V usage is TRBV12-3 or TRBV12-4 and J usage is TRBJ1-2; 8 bases match TRBD1. The CDR3 has 13 residues. V shed 2 bases and J 8 bases; nucleotides not matched to a gene: 4. CDR3 DNA: TGTGCCAGCAGTTTAAGACAGGGGATAGGCTACACCTTC. This gives the protein CASSLRQGIGYTF.

This clone turned up a few times. The chain has TRBV7-2 and TRBJ1-5, with 10 bases that match TRBD1. The CDR3 is 15 amino acids. From germline, CDR1 is SGHTA and CDR2 FQGNSA. The junction had 8 bases not matched to a gene; V was cut back by 5 bases and J by 7 bases. Here the CDR3 reads CASSLRQGAQQPQHF. The CDR3 DNA reads as TGTGCCAGCAGCCTCAGACAGGGGGCGCAACAGCCCCAGCATTTT.

This chain links TRBV7-9 with TRBJ1-2, with unresolved D. This CDR3 comprises 14 residues. With 5 bases removed from V and 1 base from J, the gap between germline ends came to 11 bases. Germline assignment: CDR1 SEHNR and CDR2 FQNEAQ (reference sequence). CDR3 DNA: TGTGCCAGCAGCCCGGCGGTGGGTAACTATGGCTACACCTTC. Translated, it gives CASSPAVGNYGYTF.

The chain is built from TRBV7-9 and TRBJ2-2; a possible D gene is TRBD2 (5 bases). The germline V gene has CDR1 SEHNR and CDR2 FQNEAQ (reference sequence). Trimming left V 5 bases short and J 4 bases short, with 20 bases between. The CDR3 sequence is 17 residues long. For the CDR3, the DNA is TGTGCCAGCAGCCCCAACGGGGAGACACGACTCACCGGGGAGCTGTTTTTT. It codes for CASSPNGETRLTGELFF.

This chain joins TRBV19 and TRBJ2-2; no clear D gene. CDR3 size: 15 residues. Germline CDR1 LNHDA, CDR2 SQIVND (reference sequence). Trimming left V 3 bases short and J 4 bases short, with 12 bases between. The CDR3, as DNA: TGTGCCAGTAGTATTAGAGGAGAAGGCACCGGGGAGCTGTTTTTT. Protein product: CASSIRGEGTGELFF.

The chain has TRBV13 and TRBJ2-1; TRBD1 is a possible D gene (6 bases). The CDR3 covers 16 residues. Germline CDR1 is PRHDT and CDR2 is FYEKMQ (reference sequence). V was clipped by 8 bases and J by 1 base, with 18 bases between them. CDR3 sequence (DNA): TGTGCCAGCCAGGGGACGGCGACTAATTCCTACAATGAGCAGTTCTTC. This encodes CASQGTATNSYNEQFF. Supplemented by reference TRBV13 and TRBJ2-1, the full variable domain reads AAGVIQSPRHLIKEKRETATLKCYPIPRHDTVYWYQQGPGQDPQFLISFYEKMQSDKGSIPDRFSAQQFSDYHSELNMSSLELGDSALYFCASQGTATNSYNEQFFGPGTRLTVL.

The chain joins TRBV12-5 to TRBJ1-1; D ambiguous. Deletions cut 1 base from V and 1 base from J, with 7 bases between. CDR1 is LGHNT, CDR2 FRNRAP, per germline. CDR3 length: 14 amino acids. The CDR3 DNA reads as TGTGCTAGTGGTTTGGGACAAGAGAACACTGAAGCTTTCTTT. Translated, it gives CASGLGQENTEAFF.

The rearrangement joins TRBV29-1 to TRBJ2-1; 7 bases align to TRBD1. The CDR3 runs 17 residues. Germline CDR1 is SQVTM and CDR2 is ANQGSEA. Trimming at V came to 7 bases and at J to 0 bases, leaving 15 bases not matched to a gene. The CDR3 loop is CSAVRLRDSLSYNEQFF. CDR3 DNA sequence: TGCAGCGCTGTGCGGCTACGGGACAGCCTCTCCTACAATGAGCAGTTCTTC.

V and J are TRBV19 and TRBJ2-7; 10 positions match TRBD2. This CDR3 has 17 amino acids. V gave up 0 bases and J gave up 3 bases; unmatched junction bases: 8. Per the germline V gene, CDR1 is LNHDA and CDR2 is SQIVND (reference sequence). This chain's CDR3 is CASSIEVAASGGYEQYF. The DNA for the CDR3 is TGTGCCAGTAGTATAGAGGTGGCGGCTAGCGGGGGCTACGAGCAGTACTTC.

The rearrangement links TRBV12-1 to TRBJ1-4; TRBD1, the D gene given by the table, was not confirmed from the DNA. TRBV12-1 is described as a pseudogene. The CDR3 is 14 amino acids. This CDR3 is CASSLGRGREKLFF. The CDR3 coding sequence is TGTGCCAGCAGCTTGGGCAGGGGGCGTGAAAAACTGTTTTTT.

The chain joins TRBV30 to TRBJ2-2; tentative D call: TRBD1 (6 bases). Germline loops: CDR1 GTSNPN, CDR2 SVGIG (reference sequence). V dropped 2 bases and J dropped 6 bases, with 16 bases sitting between them. The CDR3 sequence is 15 residues long. The CDR3 region is CAWSHRTALAGELFF. The DNA for the CDR3 is TGTGCCTGGAGTCATCGGACAGCCCTAGCCGGGGAGCTGTTTTTT.

The V gene is TRBV7-9, the J gene TRBJ1-2; D unresolved. Germline V CDR1 and CDR2: SEHNR, FQNEAQ (reference sequence). The CDR3 sequence is 11 residues long. Trimming left V 6 bases short and J 0 bases short, with 2 bases between. CDR3 in DNA: TGTGCCAGCAGTACTAACTATGGCTACACCTTC. As protein: CASSTNYGYTF.

This clone was seen once. V gene TRBV7-9 combines with J gene TRBJ1-5, with 7 nucleotides matching TRBD1. CDR1 and CDR2 from the germline V gene are SEHNR and FQNEAQ (reference sequence). Trimming took 3 bases from V and 2 from J; bases not matched to a gene: 10. This CDR3 is 17 amino acids long. CDR3 DNA sequence: TGTGCCAGCAGCTTCTACACAGGGGCTGGGGGCAATCAGCCCCAGCATTTT. It specifies CASSFYTGAGGNQPQHF.

The chain is built from TRBV27 and TRBJ2-7; 11 bases agree with TRBD1. The V segment lost 6 bases and the J segment 7 bases; nucleotides outside the gene matches: 11. CDR1 and CDR2 (germline): MNHEY, SMNVEV (reference sequence). The CDR3 runs to 15 residues. The CDR3 DNA reads as TGTGCCAGCAGACTTCCGGGACAGGGGGTAGGAGAGCAGTACTTC. Protein product: CASRLPGQGVGEQYF.

The rearrangement links TRBV7-2 to TRBJ2-7; perhaps TRBD2 as D (6 bases). CDR1 and CDR2 (germline): SGHTA, FQGNSA. V was pared by 8 bases and J by 0 bases, with 17 bases between. The CDR3 extends over 15 amino acids. CDR3 residues: CASGKPGLSSYEQYF. In DNA form, the CDR3 reads TGTGCCAGCGGCAAACCGGGACTCAGCTCCTACGAGCAGTACTTC.

The chain combines TRBV9 with TRBJ2-1; TRBD1 aligns across 11 bases. CDR1 SGDLS and CDR2 YYNGEE come from the germline V gene. This CDR3 is 13 amino acids long. Trimming took 6 bases from V and 6 from J; bases not matched to a gene: 2. The CDR3 DNA sequence: TGTGCCAGCAAGGGGACAGGGGGCAATGAGCAGTTCTTC. It is translated as CASKGTGGNEQFF. Combining the CDR3 with reference TRBV9 and TRBJ2-1 gives the whole variable domain DSGVTQTPKHLITATGQRVTLRCSPRSGDLSVYWYQQSLDQGLQFLIQYYNGEERAKGNILERFSAQQFPDLHSELNLSSLELGDSALYFCASKGTGGNEQFFGPGTRLTVL.

This clone occurred once. The chain carries TRBV19 and TRBJ1-2; D ambiguous. This CDR3 contains 14 residues. CDR1 and CDR2 from the germline V gene are LNHDA and SQIVND (reference sequence). Trimming took 2 bases from V and 4 from J, leaving 11 bases between them. The CDR3 sequence is CASSIQDSVYGYTF. The CDR3 bases are TGTGCCAGTAGTATACAGGACTCCGTCTATGGCTACACCTTC.

The rearrangement uses TRBV19 and TRBJ2-4; D perhaps matches TRBD1 (5 bases). CDR3 length equals 16 residues. Germline-derived CDR1 and CDR2 are LNHDA and SQIVND (reference sequence). The V end was cut by 3 bases, the J end by 0 bases, with 12 bases between. CDR3 in amino acids: CASSIGAKLAKNIQYF. The CDR3 DNA sequence: TGTGCCAGTAGTATTGGGGCAAAGCTAGCCAAAAACATTCAGTACTTC.

This clone has only a few counts. The V and J genes are TRBV5-4 and TRBJ2-7; 7 bases align to TRBD1. This CDR3 has 16 residues. V gave up 0 bases and J gave up 2 bases; unmatched junction bases: 8. Germline-derived CDR1 and CDR2 are SGHNT and YYREEE (reference sequence). CDR3 nucleotide sequence: TGTGCCAGCAGCTTGGCCACCCCAGGGGGTACCTACGAGCAGTACTTC. It encodes CASSLATPGGTYEQYF.

V and J are TRBV21-1 and TRBJ2-2; no DNA check was done on the table's D call, TRBD2. TRBV21-1 is deemed a pseudogene. This CDR3 has 18 amino acids. The CDR3 is CASSKITSGVPNTGELFF. The CDR3 region has the DNA TGTGCCAGCAGCAAAATCACTAGCGGGGTACCGAACACCGGGGAGCTGTTTTTT.

The rearrangement uses TRBV10-3 and TRBJ2-1; D might be TRBD1 (5 bases). Germline V lookup: CDR1 ENHRY, CDR2 SYGVKD. Trimming pared 6 bases from V and 5 bases from J, leaving 8 bases between. The CDR3 is made up of 12 amino acids. The CDR3 protein is CAISIRDNEQFF. In DNA, the CDR3 is TGTGCCATCAGCATCAGGGACAATGAGCAGTTCTTC.

This sequence joins TRBV9 and TRBJ1-3, with D perhaps matching TRBD1 (5 bases). Deletions cut 4 bases from V and 0 bases from J, with 11 bases between. This CDR3 is built from 15 residues. The germline V gene encodes CDR1 SGDLS and CDR2 YYNGEE. The CDR3 bases are TGTGCCAGCAGCAAAGGGGTATCCTCTGGAAACACCATATATTTT. Translation gives CASSKGVSSGNTIYF. Combining the CDR3 with reference TRBV9 and TRBJ1-3 gives the whole variable domain DSGVTQTPKHLITATGQRVTLRCSPRSGDLSVYWYQQSLDQGLQFLIQYYNGEERAKGNILERFSAQQFPDLHSELNLSSLELGDSALYFCASSKGVSSGNTIYFGEGSWLTVV.